The T cell receptor beta chain under discussion was sequenced for a study of T-cell reconstitution after alpha-beta-depleted transplantation in children. Germline V gives CDR1 SNHLY, CDR2 FYNNEI. The CDR3 extends over 15 amino acids. Study-level points and caveats: Surviving recipient T cells and thymic progenitors produced the high day-60 TCRbeta diversity seen in some patients. After one year, T-cell counts and TCRbeta diversity mostly came from new T cells. There were reportedly several hundred expanded graft clones from which alpha-beta T cells came about two months after transplant.

This clonotype appeared a few times. Its antigen is unknown. Germline and junction disagree at one end, which may indicate a read error. Unique molecular identifiers were built into the TCRbeta library. MiXCR was run by TCRdb on the PCR reads, yielding one entry per CDR3 protein. Of 750,000 to 950,000 distinct CDR3 sequences listed, roughly 15% are singletons. The TCR was taken from a male patient younger than 18 who had a stem cell transplant for acute lymphoblastic leukemia, so the T cells may come from the graft donor. V gene TRBV2 combines with J gene TRBJ2-3, with 9 bases that match TRBD1. The sample consisted of PBMCs, mostly from graft donor cells, taken 360 days after TCRalphabeta/CD19-depleted stem cell transplant. This CDR3 is CAKQGDRDYTDTQSF. The DNA for the CDR3 is TGTGCCAAGCAGGGGGACAGGGACTACACAGATACGCAGTCTTTT.